These 26 T cell receptor beta chains share one sample of origin, sequenced in a study of blood T cell repertoires in COVID-19. The data were produced by immunoSEQ multiplex PCR, yet TCRdb's version contains in-frame clones alone and is incomplete. The profile shows roughly 210,000 clones, around 86% of them singletons. Sequenced material: PBMCs or T cells enriched from blood (not recorded which). These receptor sequences come from a man aged 25-40 years in a cohort exposed to, infected with or recovered from COVID-19 (not recorded which).

This clone was detected only once. This sequence joins TRBV19 and TRBJ1-2, with a weak D call TRBD1 (6 bases). The CDR3 sequence is 16 residues long. The germline V and J ends were trimmed by 3 bases and 8 bases, with 22 bases remaining between them. CDR1 is LNHDA, CDR2 SQIVND, per germline (reference sequence). CDR3 amino acids: CASSISLQGIRHGYTF. For the CDR3, the DNA is TGTGCCAGTAGTATTTCCCTACAGGGCATCCGTCACGGCTACACCTTC.

This chain joins TRBV9 and TRBJ2-7; possibly TRBD2 for D (6 bases). V was pared by 0 bases and J by 5 bases, with 15 bases between. CDR1 is SGDLS and CDR2 is YYNGEE in the germline V gene. CDR3 length equals 15 residues. The CDR3 loop reads CASSVAGGGPHEQYF. The CDR3 bases are TGTGCCAGCAGCGTAGCTGGCGGAGGGCCCCACGAGCAGTACTTC.

In this sample, this clone turned up once. The rearrangement uses TRBV13 and TRBJ2-5, with 15 bases identical to TRBD2. The trim removed 5 bases at V and 4 bases at J, leaving 5 bases unmatched. CDR1 and CDR2 from the germline V gene are PRHDT and FYEKMQ (reference sequence). CDR3 size: 16 residues. The CDR3 bases are TGTGCCAGCAGCCTCAGGGGACTAGCGGGGGGAGAGACCCAGTACTTC. Translation: CASSLRGLAGGETQYF. The variable domain in full, with the rest retrieved from reference TRBV13 and TRBJ2-5, is AAGVIQSPRHLIKEKRETATLKCYPIPRHDTVYWYQQGPGQDPQFLISFYEKMQSDKGSIPDRFSAQQFSDYHSELNMSSLELGDSALYFCASSLRGLAGGETQYFGPGTRLLVL.

The chain combines TRBV27 with TRBJ2-7; perhaps TRBD1 as D (5 bases). The germline CDR1 and CDR2 sequences are MNHEY and SMNVEV (reference sequence). V was shortened by 4 bases and J by 4 bases, with 5 bases between the two germline ends. CDR3 size: 11 residues. The CDR3 spells CASSSGYEQYF. The CDR3 bases are TGTGCCAGCAGTTCAGGGTACGAGCAGTACTTC.

The CDR3 loop is CASSPLGTSSFGEQFF. The CDR3 bases are TGCGCCAGCAGCCCACTAGGGACTAGCTCGTTTGGTGAGCAGTTCTTC. The chain carries TRBV10-1 and TRBJ2-1; 9 bases are a match to TRBD2. Per the germline V gene, CDR1 is WNHNN and CDR2 is SYGVQD (reference sequence). This CDR3 contains 16 residues. The trim removed 6 bases at V and 9 bases at J, leaving 15 bases unmatched.

The chain recombines TRBV3-1 (or the pseudogene TRBV3-2) with TRBJ1-5; D might be TRBD1 (5 bases). Germline V lookup: CDR1 LGHDT, CDR2 YNNKEL (reference sequence). V gave up 1 base and J gave up 8 bases, with 15 bases separating them. This CDR3 comprises 15 residues. CDR3: CASSQGVGGSEPQHF. CDR3 nucleotide sequence: TGTGCCAGCAGCCAAGGTGTGGGGGGATCTGAGCCCCAGCATTTT.

The chain has TRBV27 and TRBJ1-1, with D possibly matching TRBD1 (6 bases). CDR1 MNHEY and CDR2 SMNVEV come from the germline V gene (reference sequence). The CDR3 totals 14 residues. V was pared by 3 bases and J by 1 base, with 9 bases between. The CDR3 loop reads CASSFLGQNTEAFF. The DNA of the CDR3 is TGTGCCAGCAGTTTCCTGGGACAGAACACTGAAGCTTTCTTT.

J is TRBJ2-7 and V is TRBV19; maybe TRBD2 (5 bases). CDR3 length equals 12 residues. V gave up 8 bases and J gave up 6 bases, with 14 bases separating them. Germline loops: CDR1 LNHDA, CDR2 SQIVND (reference sequence). The CDR3 loop is CASGRHGIEQYF. Here the CDR3 DNA reads TGTGCCAGTGGAAGACACGGGATCGAGCAGTACTTC. The variable domain in full, with the rest retrieved from reference TRBV19 and TRBJ2-7, is DGGITQSPKYLFRKEGQNVTLSCEQNLNHDAMYWYRQDPGQGLRLIYYSQIVNDFQKGDIAEGYSVSREKKESFPLTVTSAQKNPTAFYLCASGRHGIEQYFGPGTRLTVT.

This chain links TRBV7-3 with TRBJ2-5; TRBD2 might be the D (5 bases). Germline loops: CDR1 SGHTA, CDR2 FQGTGA. The CDR3 is 14 amino acids. V gave up 2 bases and J gave up 1 base, with 8 bases separating them. The CDR3 nucleotides read TGTGCCAGCAGCTTAGCGGGCCCCCAAGAGACCCAGTACTTC. It yields the protein CASSLAGPQETQYF.

The chain has TRBV9 and TRBJ2-7; 9 positions match TRBD2. Looked up from germline, CDR1 is SGDLS and CDR2 is YYNGEE. This CDR3 has 14 residues. V dropped 6 bases and J dropped 4; count of bases not matched to a gene: 8. CDR3 coding DNA: TGTGCCAGCACCCCAGGGAGCGGGAGGTACGAGCAGTACTTC. Its translation is CASTPGSGRYEQYF. The full variable domain, its missing parts supplied by reference TRBV9 and TRBJ2-7, is DSGVTQTPKHLITATGQRVTLRCSPRSGDLSVYWYQQSLDQGLQFLIQYYNGEERAKGNILERFSAQQFPDLHSELNLSSLELGDSALYFCASTPGSGRYEQYFGPGTRLTVT.

The CDR3 is CARWTSGRALTDTQYF. CDR3 DNA sequence: TGTGCCAGATGGACTAGCGGGAGGGCCCTGACAGATACGCAGTATTTT. The chain carries TRBV19 and TRBJ2-3, with TRBD2 matching 15 bases. The CDR3 is 16 amino acids. V lost 9 bases to trimming and J lost 3 bases; unmatched junction nucleotides: 7. Germline values: CDR1 LNHDA, CDR2 SQIVND (reference sequence). Full variable domain (missing parts from reference TRBV19 and TRBJ2-3): DGGITQSPKYLFRKEGQNVTLSCEQNLNHDAMYWYRQDPGQGLRLIYYSQIVNDFQKGDIAEGYSVSREKKESFPLTVTSAQKNPTAFYLCARWTSGRALTDTQYFGPGTRLTVL.

The chain has TRBV5-1 and TRBJ1-2; 7 positions agree with TRBD1. Germline CDR1 is SGHRS and CDR2 is YFSETQ. V shed 4 bases, J shed 7 bases, and the junction held 10 bases outside the gene matches. The CDR3 sequence is 14 residues long. This CDR3 reads CASSPGRQGGGYTF. As DNA, the CDR3 is TGCGCCAGCAGCCCCGGAAGACAGGGAGGTGGCTACACCTTC. The whole variable domain, filled in from reference TRBV5-1 and TRBJ1-2, reads KAGVTQTPRYLIKTRGQQVTLSCSPISGHRSVSWYQQTPGQGLQFLFEYFSETQRNKGNFPGRFSGRQFSNSRSEMNVSTLELGDSALYLCASSPGRQGGGYTFGSGTRLTVV.

The chain has TRBV9 and TRBJ2-3, with D tentatively TRBD1 (6 bases). In germline, CDR1 is SGDLS, CDR2 YYNGEE. Trimming shortened V by 0 bases and J by 10 bases, and 15 bases separated the two germline ends. The CDR3 contains 14 residues. This CDR3 reads CASSVAHQGYAQYF. CDR3 nucleotide sequence: TGTGCCAGCAGCGTAGCTCACCAGGGGTACGCGCAGTATTTT. Together with reference TRBV9 and TRBJ2-3, the CDR3 gives the full variable domain: DSGVTQTPKHLITATGQRVTLRCSPRSGDLSVYWYQQSLDQGLQFLIQYYNGEERAKGNILERFSAQQFPDLHSELNLSSLELGDSALYFCASSVAHQGYAQYFGPGTRLTVL.

The chain has TRBV5-1 and TRBJ1-1; 7 bases are shared with TRBD1. CDR1 is SGHRS and CDR2 is YFSETQ in the germline V gene. V lost 0 bases, J lost 5 bases, and 13 bases stayed unmatched. The CDR3 sequence is 17 residues long. Written as DNA, the CDR3 is TGCGCCAGCAGCTTGGAACCCCCAGGGGGTGCGAGTACTGAAGCTTTCTTT. Protein sequence: CASSLEPPGGASTEAFF.

This sequence joins TRBV7-6 and TRBJ2-3; 12 nucleotides match TRBD2. From germline, CDR1 is SGHVS and CDR2 FNYEAQ. V shed 4 bases, J shed 0 bases, and the junction held 8 bases outside the gene matches. This CDR3 comprises 18 residues. The CDR3 protein is CASSSPSGRAASTDTQYF. CDR3 nucleotides: TGTGCCAGCAGCTCGCCTAGCGGGAGGGCCGCTAGCACAGATACGCAGTATTTT.

This rearrangement joins TRBV6-2 or TRBV6-3 to TRBJ2-7, with D perhaps matching TRBD1 (6 bases). CDR1 and CDR2 (germline): MNHEY, SVGEGT. V was clipped by 0 bases and J by 5 bases, with 14 bases between them. This CDR3 is 15 amino acids long. The CDR3 region is CASSYSHGRGNEQYF. In DNA form, the CDR3 reads TGTGCCAGCAGTTACTCCCACGGCAGGGGCAACGAGCAGTACTTC.

The rearrangement uses TRBV7-2 and TRBJ2-7; 11 bases align to TRBD2. The germline CDR1 and CDR2 sequences are SGHTA and FQGNSA. V was pared by 2 bases and J by 3 bases, with 3 bases of the junction left unmatched. The CDR3 is 15 residues long. The CDR3, as DNA: TGTGCCAGCAGCTTAACTAGCGGGGGACACTACGAGCAGTACTTC. As protein: CASSLTSGGHYEQYF.

The rearrangement joins TRBV7-3 to TRBJ2-1; D might be TRBD2 (6 bases). V was trimmed by 3 bases and J by 5 bases, leaving 17 bases between them. Germline CDR1 is SGHTA and CDR2 is FQGTGA. The CDR3 sequence is 16 residues long. The CDR3 spells CASSFFSVGGNNEQFF. CDR3 coding DNA: TGTGCCAGCAGCTTTTTTTCCGTTGGCGGGAACAATGAGCAGTTCTTC.

The chain recombines TRBV2 with TRBJ2-5, with unresolved D. The CDR3 covers 14 residues. V was trimmed by 6 bases and J by 5 bases, leaving 16 bases between them. The germline V gene encodes CDR1 SNHLY and CDR2 FYNNEI. CDR3: CASSASDHDETQYF. The CDR3 DNA follows: TGTGCCAGCAGCGCAAGCGATCACGATGAGACCCAGTACTTC.

The chain uses TRBV27 and TRBJ1-5, with D unclear. CDR1 and CDR2 (germline): MNHEY, SMNVEV (reference sequence). This CDR3 is 14 amino acids long. Trimming took off 5 bases at V and 5 bases at J, with 13 bases between the two ends. CDR3 sequence reads: CASSPEGMDQPQHF. The DNA for the CDR3 is TGTGCCAGCAGTCCAGAGGGTATGGATCAGCCCCAGCATTTT.

This rearrangement joins TRBV4-1 to TRBJ2-5, with 7 bases lining up with TRBD1. Unmatched junction bases numbered 12, after V lost 0 bases and J lost 5 bases. The CDR3 runs 17 residues. Looked up from germline, CDR1 is MGHRA and CDR2 is YSYEKL. This CDR3 reads CASSQDRQGRVYETQYF. CDR3 nucleotide sequence: TGCGCCAGCAGCCAAGATCGACAGGGACGGGTGTATGAGACCCAGTACTTC.

This clone was seen a handful of times. V gene TRBV4-1 combines with J gene TRBJ1-2; no firm D call. The CDR3 covers 18 residues. Per the germline V gene, CDR1 is MGHRA and CDR2 is YSYEKL. Trimming shortened V by 4 bases and J by 0 bases, and 21 bases separated the two germline ends. Written as DNA, the CDR3 is TGCGCCAGCAGCCTCGTGACATCGAGTCAGGCGACTAACTATGGCTACACCTTC. Translating it yields CASSLVTSSQATNYGYTF.

The CDR3 reads CASSLLAGFSGELFF. In nucleotides, the CDR3 is TGCGCCAGCAGCCTCCTAGCGGGATTTAGCGGGGAGCTGTTTTTT. V gene TRBV5-1 combines with J gene TRBJ2-2; 9 bases align to TRBD2. The ends lost 4 bases at V and 7 bases at J; junction bases unmatched: 8. Germline loops: CDR1 SGHRS, CDR2 YFSETQ. CDR3 length equals 15 residues.

This chain connects TRBV5-4 to TRBJ2-1; 11 bases are shared with TRBD2. Germline V gene lookup returns CDR1 SGHNT and CDR2 YYREEE (reference sequence). This CDR3 is 18 amino acids long. Trimming took 5 bases from V and 0 from J; bases not matched to a gene: 10. CDR3 protein: CASRSGTSGQSSYNEQFF. Written as DNA, the CDR3 is TGTGCCAGCAGATCCGGGACTAGCGGTCAGAGCTCCTACAATGAGCAGTTCTTC. Full variable domain (rest looked up from reference TRBV5-4 and TRBJ2-1): ETGVTQSPTHLIKTRGQQVTLRCSSQSGHNTVSWYQQALGQGPQFIFQYYREEENGRGNFPPRFSGLQFPNYSSELNVNALELDDSALYLCASRSGTSGQSSYNEQFFGPGTRLTVL.

This clone has only one observation. This chain links TRBV5-6 with TRBJ2-3; a possible D gene is TRBD2 (7 bases). The CDR3 sequence is 16 residues long. The germline V gene has CDR1 SGHDT and CDR2 YYEEEE. Deletions cut 4 bases from V and 4 bases from J, with 19 bases between. The CDR3 DNA follows: TGTGCCAGCAGCCCGGCCCTGGGAGGGGGGGCAGATACGCAGTATTTT. It translates to CASSPALGGGADTQYF.

The J gene is TRBJ2-7, the V gene TRBV5-1; a weak D match, TRBD1 (5 bases). Germline V gives CDR1 SGHRS, CDR2 YFSETQ. Trimming pared 3 bases from V and 7 bases from J, leaving 20 bases between. This CDR3 spans 15 amino acids. This CDR3 reads CASSSLTAAYVEQYF. The CDR3 DNA reads TGCGCCAGCAGCTCCCTGACAGCCGCCTACGTAGAGCAGTACTTC.